This T cell receptor (beta chain) was sequenced in a study of cytomegalovirus exposure and HLA in healthy donors (dated by TCRdb to 2017 to 2019). Regarding the research as a whole: According to an earlier analysis of 587 of the donors, some 170 million T cells yielded over 90 million unique TCR beta sequences and about 300 Gb of sequence data. An early release covering about 600 HLA-typed donors comprised approximately 300 gigabases of sequencing data and 85 million or so unique TCR sequences. Of the roughly 390 genotyped donors, approximately 80% fell in the genetic ancestry cluster associated with self-reported Caucasian donors. The study aimed to test whether signatures of past pathogen exposure could be identified by cataloging public T cell receptors. The T cell repertoires of about 700 subjects were profiled by immunosequencing and related to cytomegalovirus serostatus. A separate validation cohort of about 110 different subjects was used in addition to the approximately 670-subject first cohort. To predict cytomegalovirus infection status, the study brought together high-throughput TCR immunosequencing, statistical association of individual TCRs with disease status, and machine learning. A later analysis re-examined previously published TCR beta repertoires from more than 600 donors and added high-resolution HLA genotyping to investigate patterns of TCR occurrence. In the later analysis, no new phenotypic data were used to find candidate immune exposures; instead, reliance was placed on TCR beta sequences and their occurrence across donors. An earlier analysis of several hundred of the donors applied high-throughput TCR beta sequencing to assess whether each TCR beta V gene segment acted as functional or pseudogenic. Donor age, sex, ethnicity and CMV serostatus were compiled together with the repertoire data. Genome-wide SNP genotypes for about 65% of the 666 donors were used in a later genetic analysis, which treated that subset as a discovery cohort. Every repertoire in the discovery cohort had been generated on one and the same sequencing platform. Class I and class II HLA loci were covered by the typing at four-digit resolution. The number of typed donors differed by locus: roughly 629-640 for A, B, C, DRB1 and DQB1; 500 to 550 for DQA1; fewer than 610 for DPA1; and around 490 for DPB1. Four to six DR-DQ haplotypes were handled as single units for association and clustering, since linkage in the cohort was strong. Among 398 genotyped donors of the cohort, an average of around 240,000 unique TCR beta nucleotide sequences was sequenced per donor, of which 15% to 20% were non-productive.

Germline trimming: 4 bases from V, 3 bases from J; junction bases outside gene matches: 4. The CDR3 runs 14 amino acids, cysteine and phenylalanine included. Kept here is only the CDR3 DNA, which spans 42 bases and is read in frame from base 1. Taken from the germline V gene, the CDR1 and CDR2 loops are MGHRA and YSYEKL. About this clone itself: Its antigen target is currently unknown. Base qualities were left out, and no much larger clone turns up one base away.

The library relied on the immunoSEQ multiplex PCR assay. For the multiplex PCR, a mixture combining 60 forward primers for TCR Vbeta segments and 13 reverse primers for TCR Jbeta segments was used. Amplification of the CDR3 region of rearranged TCR beta genes was performed with a multiplex PCR assay on genomic DNA. The amplified TCR beta libraries were sequenced on the Illumina HiSeq System as 87-base-pair reads. The authors' analysis ran thus. A later analysis tallied 75 million to 95 million unique TCR beta chains across the 666 repertoires, and some 12 million of those chains were shared by two or more donors. Raw reads were error-corrected and collapsed into unique sequences by a nearest-neighbor algorithm in which closely related sequences were merged to remove PCR and sequencing errors. Alignment of CDR3 sequences to IMGT reference sequences was used to assign V, D and J gene segments. For a sequence to be retained, a match of at least six nucleotides to both a V gene segment and a J gene segment was required. Rearrangements were called productive when the CDR3 lacked stop codons and stayed in frame with V and J; all others were non-productive. Following IMGT convention, CDR3 was defined as the stretch from the second conserved V-encoded cysteine up to the conserved J-encoded phenylalanine. The earlier analysis of fewer than 700 of the donors excluded sequences that lacked an unambiguous match to a single V gene segment. In an earlier analysis of approximately 610 of the donors, V segments were called functional above 56.7% productive rearrangements and were called segregating when the between-donor standard deviation exceeded 5%. A statistical classification framework was built to diagnose cytomegalovirus status from the catalog of TCR beta chain sequences. A later analysis assigned V and J genes by comparing TCR nucleotide sequences with IMGT/GENE-DB human TR gene sequences. In a later analysis, CDR3 sequences and most-parsimonious VDJ recombination scenarios were assigned using the TCRdist pipeline. In a later analysis, each TCR beta chain was defined by its CDR3 amino acid sequence together with its V-gene family, and reads without a unique V-gene family were excluded. To address suspected cross-contamination and a sequencing artifact, a later analysis removed roughly 580 highly shared, low-generation-probability nucleotide sequences. For each public chain, a later analysis derived a clonal expansion index from normalized ranks of inferred template counts within each repertoire. In a later analysis, generation probabilities were computed with a VDJ recombination model fitted to out-of-frame rearrangements, and the resulting probabilities were checked against IGoR. In a later analysis, hypergeometric tests were used to score TCR-TCR, TCR-HLA and TCR-CMV co-occurrence, with a repertoire-size bias correction applied to TCR pairs. A later analysis estimated false discovery rates by permuting HLA or CMV assignments 20 times. A later analysis grouped co-occurring TCRs with DBSCAN, adding TCRdist sequence similarity when clustering within HLA-allele-positive subsets. Repertoires with fewer than 30,000 or more than 120,000 public chains, plus five repertoires with anomalous nucleotide sharing, were excluded from co-occurrence clustering. In TCRdb, the immuneACCESS table is reduced to in-frame sequences with V and J assigned. These tables do not hold every clone; where another copy was compared, an unresolved V gene accounts for under half, and the others remain unexplained. The V and J calls and the clone size are those of that table, but D and trimming were determined from the DNA. For this sample the table gives more than 100,000 clones, of which roughly 71% were detected only once. The ten largest clonotypes hold 5.5% to 7.5% of the sample.

The research as a whole found: The only immune exposure information available for the cohort was CMV serostatus. In a later genetic analysis, a missense DCLRE1C variant was associated with V-gene and J-gene trimming of TCR beta chains, and the association was replicated in an independent cohort. Most TCR sequences were seen in very few donors, while some public TCRs were found in many individuals. A later analysis found that most CMV-associated TCR beta chains appeared HLA-restricted, with HLA associations seemingly driven largely by CMV exposure. According to a later genetic analysis, donors in an Asian-associated ancestry cluster had fewer N-insertions in productive TCRs than the approximately 670-donor mean. Linkage disequilibrium might explain the correlated functional status among segregating V segments, but an unknown experimental factor could not be excluded. According to the authors, the approach could potentially be generalized to other disease states and immunological phenotypes. A further reported finding was that TCR beta sequences accurately predicted the HLA-A and HLA-B alleles for most subjects in the first cohort. In an earlier analysis of around 600 of the donors, most TCR beta V segments were observed in productive rearrangements about 87% or about 30% of the time, broadly matching IMGT annotations. A cluster of highly shared sequence variants was judged likely to be a technical artifact of the sequencing pipeline. The presence/absence analyses assumed that sequencing depth was roughly uniform across donors, and that assumption may not be true. The classifier was reported to diagnose cytomegalovirus status with high specificity and sensitivity in both the original and validation cohorts. According to a later analysis, TCR association rates differed among HLA loci, with DRB1 alleles showing the most associated TCRs and HLA-C alleles showing the fewest. Some IMGT-functional V segments, including TRBV6-2 and TRBV6-3, could not be told apart with the 87-base-pair reads, so those segments were excluded. Because some donors lacked HLA typing at each locus, the association tests relied only on the typed subset. Because counts were too low, about 15 rarely observed V segments, including chromosome 9 orphons, were left out of the earlier analysis of about 620 of the donors. In the study, around 150 TCR beta chains were listed as associated with cytomegalovirus. A later analysis associated approximately 17,000 TCR beta sequences with specific HLA alleles at a false discovery rate of 0.05. A few of the identified cytomegalovirus-associated TCR beta chains were confirmed in vitro to be specific for cytomegalovirus antigens. When HLA alleles, especially DR and DQ, strongly co-occurred, TCR associations were difficult to assign to individual alleles. In a later analysis, HLA-associated TCR beta chains showed more clonal expansion and lower generation probabilities than non-associated chains that were equally common. In this cohort, only TCR beta chains were sequenced, and detectable features were limited by the absence of alpha or paired-chain data. Several of the top co-occurrence clusters appeared to be linked to parvovirus B19, influenza, CMV and Epstein-Barr virus, according to a later analysis.

The cohort consisted of 600 to 750 healthy bone marrow donors. Cohort members were all nominally healthy when sampled, although unrecorded immune exposures were likely present. The donor tested CMV seropositive and was one of the 289 seropositive cohort members. Every donor gave a peripheral blood sample, and the peripheral blood mononuclear cells from that sample were used for TCR beta sequencing. The Qiagen DNeasy Blood Extraction Kit was used to extract genomic DNA from the blood cell samples. The V and J segments used are TRBV4-1 and TRBJ2-7, with 9 middle bases fitting TRBD1. The specimen sequenced was PBMCs. The TCR sequence derives from a woman between 50 and 59 years old in good health and CMV-seropositive. The nucleotides read TGCGCCAGCAGCCCCGGACAGGGGATCTACGAGCAGTACTTC. It translates to CASSPGQGIYEQYF.